This T cell receptor beta chain stems from a study of T cell responses to AZD1222 COVID-19 vaccine. As for the study in general: Second doses at about 4 or about 12 weeks were pooled. General observations from the study: Baseline seropositives among AZD1222 recipients totaled only five to seven. Nearly half of the spike-specific TCRs reportedly recognize variant regions that carry no mutations. Increases in Spike-specific TCR breadth and depth were seen after two AZD1222 doses.

TCRdb's copy holds only in-frame clones and misses some; the assay was immunoSEQ multiplex PCR. The data hold around 110,000 clones, with about 91% observed a single time. V was cut by 8 bases and J by 5 bases, with 7 bases left in between. The CDR3 has 10 residues. Germline CDR1 and CDR2: MNHEY and SVGAGI. As to this clone: Its target is unknown.

This receptor was identified in an adult in good health. The source was peripheral blood, collected on day 0 of AZD1222 vaccination. The V gene is TRBV6-5, the J gene TRBJ2-7; D not resolved. The CDR3 loop reads CASGLNEQYF. CDR3 DNA sequence: TGTGCCAGCGGGTTGAACGAGCAGTACTTC.